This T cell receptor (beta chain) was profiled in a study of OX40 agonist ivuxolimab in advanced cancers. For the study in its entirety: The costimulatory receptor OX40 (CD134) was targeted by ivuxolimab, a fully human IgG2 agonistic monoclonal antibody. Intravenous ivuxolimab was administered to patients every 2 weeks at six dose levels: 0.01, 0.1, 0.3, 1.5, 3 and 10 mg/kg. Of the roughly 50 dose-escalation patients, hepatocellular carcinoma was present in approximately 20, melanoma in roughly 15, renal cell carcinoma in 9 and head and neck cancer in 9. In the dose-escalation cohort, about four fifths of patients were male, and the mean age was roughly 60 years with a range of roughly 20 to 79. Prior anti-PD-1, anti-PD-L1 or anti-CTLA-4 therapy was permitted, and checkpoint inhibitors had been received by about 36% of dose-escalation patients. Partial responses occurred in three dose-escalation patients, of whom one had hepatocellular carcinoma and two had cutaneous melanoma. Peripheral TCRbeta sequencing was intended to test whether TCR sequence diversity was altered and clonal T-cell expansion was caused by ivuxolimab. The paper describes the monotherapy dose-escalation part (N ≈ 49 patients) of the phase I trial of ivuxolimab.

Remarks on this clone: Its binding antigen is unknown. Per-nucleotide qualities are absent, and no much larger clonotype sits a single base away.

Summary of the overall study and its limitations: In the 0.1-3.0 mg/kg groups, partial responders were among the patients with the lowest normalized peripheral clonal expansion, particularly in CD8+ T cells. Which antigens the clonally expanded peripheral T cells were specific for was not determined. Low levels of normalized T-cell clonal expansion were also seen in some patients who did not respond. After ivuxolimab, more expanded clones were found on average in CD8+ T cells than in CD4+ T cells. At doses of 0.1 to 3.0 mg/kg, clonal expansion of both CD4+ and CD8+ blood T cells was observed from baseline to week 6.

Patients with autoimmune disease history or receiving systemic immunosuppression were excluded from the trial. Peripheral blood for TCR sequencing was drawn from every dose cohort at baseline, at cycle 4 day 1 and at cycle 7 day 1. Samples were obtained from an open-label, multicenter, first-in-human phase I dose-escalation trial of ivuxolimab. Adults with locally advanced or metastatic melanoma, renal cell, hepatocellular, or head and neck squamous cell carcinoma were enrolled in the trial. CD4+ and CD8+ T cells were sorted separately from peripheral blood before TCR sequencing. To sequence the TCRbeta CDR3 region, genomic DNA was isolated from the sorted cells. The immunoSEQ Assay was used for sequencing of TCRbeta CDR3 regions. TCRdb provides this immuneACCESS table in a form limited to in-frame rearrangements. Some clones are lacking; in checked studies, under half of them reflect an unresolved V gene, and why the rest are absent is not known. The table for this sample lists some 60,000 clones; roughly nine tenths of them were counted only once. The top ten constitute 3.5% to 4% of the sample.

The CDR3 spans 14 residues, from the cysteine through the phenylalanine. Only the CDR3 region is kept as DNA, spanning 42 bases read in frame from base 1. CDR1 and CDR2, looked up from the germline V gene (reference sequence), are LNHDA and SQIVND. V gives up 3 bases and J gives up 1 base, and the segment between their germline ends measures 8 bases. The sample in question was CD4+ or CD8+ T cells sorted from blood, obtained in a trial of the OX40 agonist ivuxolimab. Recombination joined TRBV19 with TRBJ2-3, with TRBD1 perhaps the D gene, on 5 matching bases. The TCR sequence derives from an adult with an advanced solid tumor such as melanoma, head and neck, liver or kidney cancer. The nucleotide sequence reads TGTGCCAGTAGTATTGGGGCAGGCACAGATACGCAGTATTTT. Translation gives CASSIGAGTDTQYF.